The source of this TCR beta chain is a study of shared clonotypes between healthy human individuals. Overall study: CD4 naive cells filled three plates per donor, CD4 memory three, CD8 naive two and CD8 memory one. The study's findings and limits: Non-shared clonotypes were found to have lower generation probabilities than the clonotypes that were shared by all four of the sorted-subset donors. Sampling was confined to blood; repertoires within tissues likely differ.

To note about this clone: The antigen remains unidentified. Other nucleotide sequences in the sample specify the same CDR3.

In the authors' workflow: Filtering was not the same, since immunoSEQ gave junction-only sequences without quality scores. The assay was immunoSEQ multiplex PCR, and TCRdb's table has in-frame clones only and misses some. V, J and clone size are those of that table, while D and trimming were read from the DNA. The data show some 2 million clones, 85% to 95% seen once. The CDR3 is 15 amino acids. Germline CDR1 is SGHRS and CDR2 is YFSETQ. The junction had 3 bases not matched to a gene; V was cut back by 0 bases and J by 6 bases. The clonotype originates from a man younger than 35 in good health. Sequenced material: naive CD4+ T cells sorted from blood. Indicated subset: CD45RA+ positively selected. The chain is built from TRBV5-1 and TRBJ1-2; 12 bases fit TRBD1. The CDR3 reads CASSLEGQGADGYTF. CDR3 nucleotide sequence: TGCGCCAGCAGCTTGGAGGGACAGGGGGCGGATGGCTACACCTTC.